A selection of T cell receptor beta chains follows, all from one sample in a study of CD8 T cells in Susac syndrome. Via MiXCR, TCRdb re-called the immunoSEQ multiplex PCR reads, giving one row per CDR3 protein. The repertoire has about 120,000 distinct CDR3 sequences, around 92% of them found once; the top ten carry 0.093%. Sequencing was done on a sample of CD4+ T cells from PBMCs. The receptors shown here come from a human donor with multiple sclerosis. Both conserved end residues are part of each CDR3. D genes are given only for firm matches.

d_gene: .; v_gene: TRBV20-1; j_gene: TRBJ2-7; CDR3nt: TGCAGTGCTAGTTTTGGGACTGCAAACTACGAGCAGTACTTC; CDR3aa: CSASFGTANYEQYF
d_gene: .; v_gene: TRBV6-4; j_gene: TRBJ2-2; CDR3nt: TGTGCCAGCAGTGACGGAGGGTCCACCGGGGAGCTGTTTTTT; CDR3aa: CASSDGGSTGELFF
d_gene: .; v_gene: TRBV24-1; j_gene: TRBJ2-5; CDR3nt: TGTGCCACCAGTGAGGGCGGAGGGGAGACCCAGTACTTC; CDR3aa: CATSEGGGETQYF
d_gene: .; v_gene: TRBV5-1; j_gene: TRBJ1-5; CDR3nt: TGCGCCAGCAGCAACGGAGGGGGGGGTGAGCCCCAGCATTTT; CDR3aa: CASSNGGGGEPQHF
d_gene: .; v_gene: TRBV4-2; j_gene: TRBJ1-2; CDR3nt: TGTGCCAGCAGCCAAGATCTTGGTCCGAACCCCTATGGCTACACCTTC; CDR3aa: CASSQDLGPNPYGYTF
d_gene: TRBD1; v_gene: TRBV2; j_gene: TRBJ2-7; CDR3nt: TGTGCCAGCAGCGGGACAGGGGAATACGAGCAGTACTTC; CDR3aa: CASSGTGEYEQYF
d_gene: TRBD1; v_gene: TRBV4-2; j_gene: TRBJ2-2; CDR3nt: TGTGCCAGCAGCCAAGTGACGGGACAGGGGAACACCGGGGAGCTGTTTTTT; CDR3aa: CASSQVTGQGNTGELFF
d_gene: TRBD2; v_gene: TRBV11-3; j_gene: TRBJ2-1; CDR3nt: TGTGCCAGCAGCCCCCAGGGAGCTAGCGGGGTAGGAGAGCAGTTCTTC; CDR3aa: CASSPQGASGVGEQFF
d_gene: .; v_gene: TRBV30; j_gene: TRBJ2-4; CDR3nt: TGTGCCTGGAGTGTCCTTGTGTCGGGCGAGGTCATTCAGTACTTC; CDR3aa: CAWSVLVSGEVIQYF
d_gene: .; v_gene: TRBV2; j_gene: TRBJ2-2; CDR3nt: TGTGCCAGCAGCCTCTACGGTACCGGGGAGCTGTTTTTT; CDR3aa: CASSLYGTGELFF
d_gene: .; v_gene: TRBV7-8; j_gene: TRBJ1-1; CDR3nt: TGTGCCAGCAGCTCTAGGGAAGGGAGCACTGAAGCTTTCTTT; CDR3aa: CASSSREGSTEAFF
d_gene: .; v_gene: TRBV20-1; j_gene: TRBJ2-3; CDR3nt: TGCAGTGTTGGACAATCTAGCACAGATACGCAGTATTTT; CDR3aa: CSVGQSSTDTQYF
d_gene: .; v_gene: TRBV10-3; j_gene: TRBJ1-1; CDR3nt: TGTGCCACAAGCAGGGGTGGTGGCACTGAAGCTTTCTTT; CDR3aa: CATSRGGGTEAFF
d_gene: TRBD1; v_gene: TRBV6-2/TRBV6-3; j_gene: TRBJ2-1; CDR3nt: TGTGCCAGCAGTTACAGACAGGGAAGCTCCTACAATGAGCAGTTCTTC; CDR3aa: CASSYRQGSSYNEQFF
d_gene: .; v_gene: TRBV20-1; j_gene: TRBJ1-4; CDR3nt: TGCAGTGCCCCGGGTACAGGGAGTGAAAAACTGTTTTTT; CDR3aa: CSAPGTGSEKLFF
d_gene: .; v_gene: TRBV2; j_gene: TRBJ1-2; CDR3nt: TGTGCCAGCAGTGAACAGATTAACTATGGCTACACCTTC; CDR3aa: CASSEQINYGYTF
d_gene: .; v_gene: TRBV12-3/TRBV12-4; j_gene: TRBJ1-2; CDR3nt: TGTGCCAGCAGTTTAGGTGGGAGAGGCTACACCTTC; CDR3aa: CASSLGGRGYTF
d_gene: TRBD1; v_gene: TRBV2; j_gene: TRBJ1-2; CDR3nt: TGTGCCAGCAACGACAGGGGGGACTATGGCTACACCTTC; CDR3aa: CASNDRGDYGYTF
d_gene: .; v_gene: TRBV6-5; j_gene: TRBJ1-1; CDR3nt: TGTGCCAGCAGTTACCCCGTCGTGGGGGGAAAAATAGCTGAAGCTTTCTTT; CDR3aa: CASSYPVVGGKIAEAFF
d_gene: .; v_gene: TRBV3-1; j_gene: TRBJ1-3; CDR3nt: TGTGCCAGCAGCCAAGATGTAGGAAACACCATATATTTT; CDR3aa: CASSQDVGNTIYF
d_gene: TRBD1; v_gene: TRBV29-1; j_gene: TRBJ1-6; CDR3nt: TGCAGCGTTGACCCAGGGGGGAATTCACCCCTCCACTTT; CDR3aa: CSVDPGGNSPLHF